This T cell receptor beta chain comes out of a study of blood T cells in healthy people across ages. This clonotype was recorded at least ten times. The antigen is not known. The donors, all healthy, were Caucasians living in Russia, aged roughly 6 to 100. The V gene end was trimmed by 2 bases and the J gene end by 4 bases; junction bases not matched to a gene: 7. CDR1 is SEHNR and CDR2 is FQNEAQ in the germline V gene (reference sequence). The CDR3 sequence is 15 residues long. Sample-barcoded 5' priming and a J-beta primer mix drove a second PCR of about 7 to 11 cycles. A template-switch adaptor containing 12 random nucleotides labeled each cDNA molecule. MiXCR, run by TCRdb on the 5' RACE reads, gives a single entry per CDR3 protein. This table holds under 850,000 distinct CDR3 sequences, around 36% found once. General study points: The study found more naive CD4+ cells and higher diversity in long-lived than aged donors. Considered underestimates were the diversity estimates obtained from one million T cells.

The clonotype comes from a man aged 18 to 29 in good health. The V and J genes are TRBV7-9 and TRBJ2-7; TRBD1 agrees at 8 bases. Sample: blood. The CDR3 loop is CASSLPNRGKYEQYF. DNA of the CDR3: TGTGCCAGCAGCTTACCCAACAGGGGGAAATACGAGCAGTACTTC.